The 2 T cell receptor beta chains below come from one sample, sequenced in a study of OX40 agonist ivuxolimab in advanced cancers. This table comes from immunoSEQ multiplex PCR, and its TCRdb copy is limited to in-frame clones, with some not included. Counted here are roughly 42,000 clones, roughly nine tenths occurring once; the ten biggest clones make up around 28%. The sequencing here drew on CD4+ or CD8+ T cells sorted from blood, taken in a trial of the OX40 agonist ivuxolimab. The receptors derive from an adult with an advanced solid tumor such as melanoma, head and neck, liver or kidney cancer.

The chain employs TRBV27 and TRBJ2-7, with 8 bases fitting TRBD1. The CDR3 is 14 amino acids. J lost 4 bases, V lost 3 bases, and 5 bases had no gene match. CDR1 is MNHEY, CDR2 SMNVEV, per germline (reference sequence). CDR3 in amino acids: CASSFGDRTYEQYF. The CDR3 coding sequence is TGTGCCAGCAGTTTCGGGGACAGGACTTACGAGCAGTACTTC.

This chain links TRBV19 with TRBJ1-2; D is undetermined. This CDR3 contains 13 residues. Germline V gene data show CDR1 as LNHDA and CDR2 as SQIVND (reference sequence). With 1 base removed from V and 2 bases from J, the gap between germline ends came to 5 bases. CDR3 coding DNA: TGTGCCAGTAGTATAGTACAGAACTATGGCTACACCTTC. Its protein product is CASSIVQNYGYTF.